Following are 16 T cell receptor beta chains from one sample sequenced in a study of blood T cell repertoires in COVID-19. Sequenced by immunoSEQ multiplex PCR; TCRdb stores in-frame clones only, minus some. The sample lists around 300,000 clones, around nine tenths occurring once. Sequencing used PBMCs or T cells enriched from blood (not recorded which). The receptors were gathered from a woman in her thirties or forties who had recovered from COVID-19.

CDR3 nucleotide sequence: TGTGCCACCAGACGGACAGGCCTTGCCACAGATACGCAGTATTTT. It translates to CATRRTGLATDTQYF. V gene TRBV24-1 combines with J gene TRBJ2-3; 7 bases fit TRBD1. Looked up from germline, CDR1 is KGHDR and CDR2 is SFDVKD. The CDR3 totals 15 residues. V lost 7 bases, J lost 2 bases, and 8 bases stayed unmatched.

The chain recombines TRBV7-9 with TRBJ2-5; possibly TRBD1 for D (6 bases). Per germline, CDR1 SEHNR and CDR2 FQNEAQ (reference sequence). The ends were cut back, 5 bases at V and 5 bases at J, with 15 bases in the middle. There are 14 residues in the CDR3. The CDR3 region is CASSLGQQWETQYF. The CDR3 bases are TGTGCCAGCAGCCTTGGACAGCAATGGGAGACCCAGTACTTC.

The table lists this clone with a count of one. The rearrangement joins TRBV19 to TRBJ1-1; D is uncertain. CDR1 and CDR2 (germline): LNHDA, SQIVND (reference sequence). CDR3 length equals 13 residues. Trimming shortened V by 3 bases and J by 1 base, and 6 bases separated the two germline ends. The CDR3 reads CASSIGGNTEAFF. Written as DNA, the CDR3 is TGTGCCAGTAGTATTGGAGGGAACACTGAAGCTTTCTTT.

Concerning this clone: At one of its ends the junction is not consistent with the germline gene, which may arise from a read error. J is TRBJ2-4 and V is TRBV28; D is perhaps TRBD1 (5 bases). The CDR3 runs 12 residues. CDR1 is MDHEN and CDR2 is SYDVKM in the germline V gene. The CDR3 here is CASSLERGKRHF. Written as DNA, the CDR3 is TGTGCCAGCAGTTTGGAAAGGGGTAAAAGGCACTTC.

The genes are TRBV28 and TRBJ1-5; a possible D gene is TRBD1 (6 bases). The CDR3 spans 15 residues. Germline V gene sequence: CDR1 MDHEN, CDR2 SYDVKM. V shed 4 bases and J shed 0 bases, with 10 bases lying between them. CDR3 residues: CASSSAGVSNQPQHF. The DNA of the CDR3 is TGTGCCAGCAGTTCGGCAGGGGTTAGCAATCAGCCCCAGCATTTT. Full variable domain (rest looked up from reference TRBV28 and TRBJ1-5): DVKVTQSSRYLVKRTGEKVFLECVQDMDHENMFWYRQDPGLGLRLIYFSYDVKMKEKGDIPEGYSVSREKKERFSLILESASTNQTSMYLCASSSAGVSNQPQHFGDGTRLSIL.

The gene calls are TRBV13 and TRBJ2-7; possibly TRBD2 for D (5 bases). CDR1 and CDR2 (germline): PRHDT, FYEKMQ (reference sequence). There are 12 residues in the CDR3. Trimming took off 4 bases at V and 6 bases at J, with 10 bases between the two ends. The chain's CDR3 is CASSSGLGEQYF. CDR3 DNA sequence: TGTGCCAGCAGCTCGGGGTTGGGCGAGCAGTACTTC.

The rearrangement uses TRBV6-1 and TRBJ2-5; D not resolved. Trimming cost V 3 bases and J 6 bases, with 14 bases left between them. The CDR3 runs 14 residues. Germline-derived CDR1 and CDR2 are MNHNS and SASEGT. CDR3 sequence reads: CASSDFGPRQTQYF. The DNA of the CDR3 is TGTGCCAGCAGTGATTTTGGCCCGCGGCAGACCCAGTACTTC.

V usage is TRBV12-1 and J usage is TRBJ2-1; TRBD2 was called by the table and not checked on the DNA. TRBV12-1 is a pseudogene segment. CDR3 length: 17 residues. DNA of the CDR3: TGTGCCAGCAGCCTCAACATAACTAGCGCCCTTCGCGATGAGCAGTTCTTC. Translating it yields CASSLNITSALRDEQFF.

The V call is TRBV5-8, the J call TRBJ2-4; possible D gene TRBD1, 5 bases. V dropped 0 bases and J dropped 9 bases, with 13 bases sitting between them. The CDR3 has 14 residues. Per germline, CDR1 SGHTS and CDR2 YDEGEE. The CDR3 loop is CASSLDRGLGIQYF. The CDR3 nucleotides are TGTGCCAGCAGCTTGGATAGGGGTTTGGGCATTCAGTACTTC.

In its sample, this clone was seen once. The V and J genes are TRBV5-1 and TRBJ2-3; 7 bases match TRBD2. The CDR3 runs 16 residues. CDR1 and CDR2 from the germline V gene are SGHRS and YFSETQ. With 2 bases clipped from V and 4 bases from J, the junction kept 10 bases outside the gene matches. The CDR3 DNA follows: TGCGCCAGCAGCTTCAAGACTAGCACGGGCCCAGATACGCAGTATTTT. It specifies CASSFKTSTGPDTQYF.

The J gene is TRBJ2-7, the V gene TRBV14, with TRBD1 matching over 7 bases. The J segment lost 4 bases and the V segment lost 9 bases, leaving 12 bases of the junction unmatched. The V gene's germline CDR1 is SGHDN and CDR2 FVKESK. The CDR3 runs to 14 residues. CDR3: CASTWDSRGYEQYF. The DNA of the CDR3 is TGTGCCAGTACTTGGGACAGCAGGGGGTACGAGCAGTACTTC.

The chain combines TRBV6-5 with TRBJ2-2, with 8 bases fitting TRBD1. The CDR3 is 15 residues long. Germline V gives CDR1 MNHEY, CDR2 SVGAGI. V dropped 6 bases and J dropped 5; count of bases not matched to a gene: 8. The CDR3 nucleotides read TGTGCCAGCAGCCCCCGACAGGGGCGTACCGGGGAGCTGTTTTTT. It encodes CASSPRQGRTGELFF.

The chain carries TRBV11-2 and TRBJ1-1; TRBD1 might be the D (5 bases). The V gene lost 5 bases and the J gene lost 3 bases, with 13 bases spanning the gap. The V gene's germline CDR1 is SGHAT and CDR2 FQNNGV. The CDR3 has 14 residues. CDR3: CASSSSRDHTEAFF. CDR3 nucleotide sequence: TGTGCCAGCAGCAGTTCCAGGGATCACACTGAAGCTTTCTTT.

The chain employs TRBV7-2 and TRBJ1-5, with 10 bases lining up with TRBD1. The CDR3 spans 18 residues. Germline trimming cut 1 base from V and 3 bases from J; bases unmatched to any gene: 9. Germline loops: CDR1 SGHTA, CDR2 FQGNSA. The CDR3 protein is CASSLVGQGMGVNQPQHF. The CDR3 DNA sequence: TGTGCCAGCAGCTTAGTGGGACAGGGGATGGGGGTCAATCAGCCCCAGCATTTT.

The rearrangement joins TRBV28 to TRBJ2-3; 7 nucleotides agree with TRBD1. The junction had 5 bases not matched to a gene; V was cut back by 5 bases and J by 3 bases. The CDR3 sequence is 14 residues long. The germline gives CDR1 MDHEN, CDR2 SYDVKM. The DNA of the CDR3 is TGTGCCAGCAGTCGGACAGGATTTACAGATACGCAGTATTTT. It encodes CASSRTGFTDTQYF.

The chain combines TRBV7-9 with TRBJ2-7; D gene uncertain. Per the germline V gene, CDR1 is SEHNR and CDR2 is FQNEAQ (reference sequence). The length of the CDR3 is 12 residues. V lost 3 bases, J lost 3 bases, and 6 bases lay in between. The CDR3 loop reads CASSFTVYEQYF. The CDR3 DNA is TGTGCCAGCAGCTTCACGGTCTACGAGCAGTACTTC.